This is a list of T cell receptor beta chains from one sample in a study of blood T cell repertoires in COVID-19. Libraries were prepared by immunoSEQ multiplex PCR; TCRdb keeps only in-frame clonotypes and omits some of them. The sample contains around 150,000 clones, 77% of which appear only once. The sample was peripheral blood. Receptors originate from a woman aged 45-59 years with active or convalescent COVID-19. Both conserved end residues are part of each CDR3. The order of the fields is V gene, J gene, clone size, D gene, CDR3 protein, CDR3 DNA. A D gene is named only where the DNA matches it firmly. The size field is filled for only some rows; it gives once, few, many or a size class.

>TRBV19|TRBJ2-3|NA|NA
CATSTRSTDTQYF
TGTGCCACCTCGACTAGGTCTACAGATACGCAGTATTTT
>TRBV18|TRBJ1-5|few|TRBD1
CASSEGAHSNQPQHF
TGTGCCAGCTCAGAGGGGGCCCATAGCAATCAGCCCCAGCATTTT
>TRBV9|TRBJ2-7|NA|NA
CASSVGNSYEQYF
TGTGCCAGCAGCGTCGGCAACAGCTACGAGCAGTACTTC
>TRBV4-2|TRBJ1-1|NA|NA
CASSQDSAGVEDTEAFF
TGTGCCAGCAGCCAAGATTCGGCGGGGGTGGAGGACACTGAAGCTTTCTTT
>TRBV4-1|TRBJ1-2|NA|NA
CASSQDTGLDGYTF
TGCGCCAGCAGCCAAGATACGGGGTTGGATGGCTACACCTTC
>TRBV11-2|TRBJ2-1|NA|NA
CASSFGEYNEQFF
TGTGCCAGCAGCTTCGGGGAATACAATGAGCAGTTCTTC
>TRBV5-5|TRBJ1-4|few|NA
CASSLAGGYEKLFF
TGTGCCAGCAGCCTAGCTGGGGGGTATGAAAAACTGTTTTTT
>TRBV20-1|TRBJ1-2|NA|NA
CSVGDSYGYTF
TGCAGTGTCGGGGATAGCTATGGCTACACCTTC
>TRBV7-3|TRBJ1-1|NA|NA
CASSQQTNTEAFF
TGTGCCAGCAGCCAACAGACAAACACTGAAGCTTTCTTT
>TRBV5-4|TRBJ2-5|NA|NA
CASSPGGIEETQYF
TGTGCCAGCAGCCCTGGCGGGATCGAGGAGACCCAGTACTTC
>TRBV7-9|TRBJ2-1|NA|TRBD2
CASSRTRGGNEQFF
TGTGCCAGCAGCCGTACGCGGGGGGGGAATGAGCAGTTCTTC
>TRBV7-2|TRBJ1-2|NA|NA
CASSLGAVMVYGYTF
TGTGCCAGCAGCTTAGGAGCGGTGATGGTCTATGGCTACACCTTC
>TRBV6-5|TRBJ1-1|NA|NA
CASSLTGPNTEAFF
TGTGCCAGCAGTTTGACAGGCCCGAACACTGAAGCTTTCTTT
>TRBV27|TRBJ2-3|NA|NA
CASSLETGTDTQYF
TGTGCCAGCAGTTTAGAGACAGGTACAGATACGCAGTATTTT
>TRBV6-5|TRBJ2-3|NA|TRBD2
CASRQERGADTQYF
TGTGCCAGCAGGCAGGAGCGGGGAGCAGATACGCAGTATTTT
>TRBV5-1|TRBJ2-1|NA|NA
CASSLSSSYNEQFF
TGCGCCAGCAGCTTATCGTCCTCCTACAATGAGCAGTTCTTC
>TRBV19|TRBJ1-3|NA|TRBD1
CASSPKQGVGNTIYF
TGTGCCAGTAGTCCAAAACAGGGGGTCGGAAACACCATATATTTT
>TRBV19|TRBJ1-1|NA|NA
CASSTGPQQGNTEAFF
TGTGCCAGTAGTACCGGGCCCCAACAGGGGAACACTGAAGCTTTCTTT
>TRBV4-3|TRBJ1-2|NA|TRBD1
CASSQDLTGDYGYTF
TGCGCCAGCAGCCAAGATCTGACAGGGGACTATGGCTACACCTTC
>TRBV18|TRBJ1-5|few|TRBD1
CASSPARGPPSNQPQHF
TGTGCCAGCTCACCAGCTAGGGGGCCCCCGAGCAATCAGCCCCAGCATTTT
>TRBV9|TRBJ2-3|NA|NA
CASSVDGRRGDTQYF
TGTGCCAGCAGCGTGGACGGGAGGAGGGGGGATACGCAGTATTTT
>TRBV27|TRBJ1-2|NA|NA
CASSRTREGGYTF
TGTGCCAGCAGTCGGACCCGGGAGGGGGGCTACACCTTC
>TRBV6-1|TRBJ1-1|NA|NA
CASSEMEFRNTEAFF
TGTGCCAGCAGTGAAATGGAGTTTCGGAACACTGAAGCTTTCTTT
>TRBV7-2|TRBJ1-4|NA|NA
CASSQGVWGLPEELFF
TGTGCCAGCAGCCAAGGGGTGTGGGGACTACCGGAGGAACTGTTTTTT
>TRBV29-1|TRBJ2-1|NA|TRBD1
CSVATGGRYNEQFF
TGCAGCGTTGCGACAGGGGGCCGCTACAATGAGCAGTTCTTC
>TRBV21-1|TRBJ1-6|NA|NA
CASSKPLSSSYNSPLHF
TGTGCCAGCAGCAAACCGTTGTCTAGCTCCTATAATTCACCCCTCCACTTT
>TRBV11-2|TRBJ2-3|NA|TRBD2
CASSLRRLAGRTDTQYF
TGTGCCAGCAGCTTGCGCAGACTAGCGGGAAGGACAGATACGCAGTATTTT
>TRBV9|TRBJ1-6|NA|TRBD1
CASSVDAGGNSPLHF
TGTGCCAGCAGCGTAGATGCAGGGGGTAATTCACCCCTCCACTTT
>TRBV2|TRBJ1-2|medium-sized|TRBD1
CASRDRGIYGYTF
TGTGCCAGCCGGGACAGGGGCATCTATGGCTACACCTTC
>TRBV18|TRBJ2-1|once|TRBD2
CASSPSGLAANNEQFF
TGTGCCAGCTCACCGTCGGGACTAGCGGCCAACAATGAGCAGTTCTTC
>TRBV18|TRBJ2-7|NA|TRBD2
CASSRTSATYEQYF
TGTGCCAGCTCGCGGACTAGCGCCACCTACGAGCAGTACTTC
>TRBV5-1|TRBJ1-3|NA|NA
CASRRDFAGNTIYF
TGCGCCAGCAGACGGGACTTCGCTGGAAACACCATATATTTT
>TRBV7-3|TRBJ1-6|NA|TRBD1
CASSSTGGGSPLHF
TGTGCCAGCAGCTCGACAGGGGGGGGCTCACCCCTCCACTTT
>TRBV28|TRBJ1-4|NA|NA
CASSPRRTGEKLFF
TGTGCCAGCAGTCCCCGACGGACGGGAGAAAAACTGTTTTTT
>TRBV6-5|TRBJ2-1|NA|TRBD1
CASSSPSTGINEQFF
TGTGCCAGCAGTTCCCCCTCGACAGGGATTAATGAGCAGTTCTTC
>TRBV6-1|TRBJ2-7|NA|NA
CASSEVWSSYEQYF
TGTGCCAGCAGTGAAGTATGGAGCTCCTACGAGCAGTACTTC
>TRBV2|TRBJ2-3|NA|NA
CASSDVALSTDTQYF
TGTGCCAGCAGTGACGTTGCCCTAAGCACAGATACGCAGTATTTT
>TRBV2|TRBJ2-7|once|TRBD2
CASHRGGDLYEQYF
TGTGCCAGTCACCGCGGGGGGGATCTCTACGAGCAGTACTTC
>TRBV2|TRBJ1-1|NA|TRBD1
CASSATGGRLRDTEAFF
TGTGCCAGCAGTGCGACAGGGGGGAGACTTCGTGACACTGAAGCTTTCTTT
>TRBV19|TRBJ1-5|few|NA
CASSIDEALAAQPQHF
TGTGCCAGTAGTATAGATGAGGCCCTTGCCGCTCAGCCCCAGCATTTT
>TRBV7-6|TRBJ2-1|once|TRBD1
CASSLGGTGYNEQFF
TGTGCCAGCAGCTTAGGTGGGACAGGATACAATGAGCAGTTCTTC
>TRBV30|TRBJ1-6|NA|NA
CACNQGYNSPLHF
TGTGCCTGTAATCAGGGGTATAATTCACCCCTCCACTTT
>TRBV20-1|TRBJ1-1|few|NA
CSARDTGEAFF
TGCAGTGCTAGAGATACAGGTGAAGCTTTCTTT
>TRBV10-1|TRBJ2-3|NA|TRBD2
CASSESMGKASGSADTQYF
TGCGCCAGCAGTGAGTCAATGGGTAAGGCTAGCGGGTCTGCAGATACGCAGTATTTT
>TRBV30|TRBJ1-5|NA|NA
CAWSGPHSNQPQHF
TGTGCCTGGAGTGGGCCTCATAGCAATCAGCCCCAGCATTTT
>TRBV30|TRBJ2-2|NA|NA
CAWSRGTAGELFF
TGTGCCTGGAGTCGGGGTACGGCCGGGGAGCTGTTTTTT
>TRBV18|TRBJ1-4|few|TRBD1
CASSPPDRGNEKLFF
TGTGCCAGCTCACCACCGGACAGGGGTAATGAAAAACTGTTTTTT
>TRBV15|TRBJ1-5|NA|TRBD1
CATSRITGASNQPQHF
TGTGCCACCAGCAGAATTACAGGGGCAAGCAATCAGCCCCAGCATTTT
>TRBV2|TRBJ1-5|NA|NA
CASSEAERVQPQHF
TGTGCCAGCAGTGAAGCAGAACGGGTTCAGCCCCAGCATTTT
>TRBV19|TRBJ2-7|NA|TRBD2
CASSSRTSGGTFYEQYF
TGTGCCAGTAGTTCCCGGACTAGCGGGGGGACCTTCTACGAGCAGTACTTC
>TRBV7-9|TRBJ1-2|NA|NA
CASSLALGEGGYGYTF
TGTGCCAGCAGCTTAGCCCTCGGGGAGGGAGGCTATGGCTACACCTTC
>TRBV4-2|TRBJ1-6|once|NA
CASSQWGPSNSPLHF
TGTGCCAGCAGCCAATGGGGCCCTTCCAATTCACCCCTCCACTTT
>TRBV25-1|TRBJ1-1|NA|NA
CASRTNTEAFF
TGTGCCAGCAGGACAAACACTGAAGCTTTCTTT